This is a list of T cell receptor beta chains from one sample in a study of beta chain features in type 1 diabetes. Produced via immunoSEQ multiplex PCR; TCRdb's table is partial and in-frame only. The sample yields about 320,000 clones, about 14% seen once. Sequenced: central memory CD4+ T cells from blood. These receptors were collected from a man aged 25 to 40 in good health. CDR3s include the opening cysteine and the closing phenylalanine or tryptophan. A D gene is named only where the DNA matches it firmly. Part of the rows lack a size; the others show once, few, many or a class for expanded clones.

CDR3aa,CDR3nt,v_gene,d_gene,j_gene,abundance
CASSFTQGYEQYF,TGTGCCAGCAGCTTCACCCAGGGTTACGAGCAGTACTTC,TRBV11-3,-,TRBJ2-7,-
CSVGLAGRELFF,TGCAGCGTGGGACTAGCGGGTAGGGAGCTGTTTTTT,TRBV29-1,TRBD2,TRBJ2-2,-
CASSLEQGQETQYF,TGTGCCAGCAGCTTAGAACAGGGCCAAGAGACCCAGTACTTC,TRBV7-7,-,TRBJ2-5,few
CASSQVDRENAEAFF,TGCGCCAGCAGCCAAGTCGACAGGGAAAACGCTGAAGCTTTCTTT,TRBV4-1,TRBD1,TRBJ1-1,-
CAISGDREVYGYTF,TGTGCCATCAGTGGGGACAGGGAGGTCTATGGCTACACCTTC,TRBV10-3,TRBD1,TRBJ1-2,few
CASSRQVSAGELFF,TGTGCCAGCAGCAGACAGGTTTCCGCCGGGGAGCTGTTTTTT,TRBV7-2,-,TRBJ2-2,-
CASSQVGGISGANVLTF,TGCGCCAGCAGCCAAGTTGGCGGGATTTCTGGGGCCAACGTCCTGACTTTC,TRBV4-3,-,TRBJ2-6,-
CASSDRGQRNQPQHF,TGTGCCAGCAGTGACAGGGGGCAACGCAATCAGCCCCAGCATTTT,TRBV10-3,TRBD1,TRBJ1-5,few
CASSQVNLVTSVGEQFF,TGCGCCAGCAGCCAAGTTAATCTAGTCACCTCCGTGGGTGAGCAGTTCTTC,TRBV4-1,-,TRBJ2-1,-
CASSRDRANTEAFF,TGTGCCAGTAGCAGGGACAGGGCCAACACTGAAGCTTTCTTT,TRBV19,TRBD1,TRBJ1-1,-
CASSQQGNTDTQYF,TGTGCCAGCAGCCAACAGGGAAACACAGATACGCAGTATTTT,TRBV7-9,-,TRBJ2-3,few
CASSLGARRSDEQFF,TGTGCCAGCAGCTTGGGGGCTAGACGTTCTGATGAGCAGTTCTTC,TRBV5-4,-,TRBJ2-1,-
CASSLGRGSYGYTF,TGTGCCAGCAGCTTAGGCAGGGGGAGCTATGGCTACACCTTC,TRBV7-2,TRBD1,TRBJ1-2,few
CASSLDPRVRTEAFF,TGTGCCAGCAGCTTAGATCCCAGGGTTCGCACTGAAGCTTTCTTT,TRBV11-2,-,TRBJ1-1,few
CASSQAGTGLNEQFF,TGCGCCAGCAGCCAAGCCGGGACAGGGTTAAATGAGCAGTTCTTC,TRBV4-1,TRBD1,TRBJ2-1,few
CASSLVGTSGSTDTQYF,TGTGCCAGCAGCTTAGTCGGGACTAGCGGGTCCACAGATACGCAGTATTTT,TRBV11-3,TRBD2,TRBJ2-3,-
CASTRDGGGELFF,TGCGCCAGCACCAGGGACGGCGGCGGGGAGCTGTTTTTT,TRBV5-1,-,TRBJ2-2,-
CASSEGYNSPLHF,TGTGCCAGCAGTGAAGGGTATAATTCACCCCTCCACTTT,TRBV6-5,-,TRBJ1-6,few
CASSQVASRGNTIYF,TGTGCCAGCAGCCAAGTTGCATCGAGGGGAAACACCATATATTTT,TRBV14,-,TRBJ1-3,-
CAWSGDPSKGPLHF,TGTGCCTGGAGTGGGGACCCTTCCAAAGGACCCCTCCACTTT,TRBV30,-,TRBJ1-6,-
CASSLRTSGLGLNEQFF,TGCGCCAGCAGCCTCCGGACTAGCGGGTTGGGTCTCAATGAGCAGTTCTTC,TRBV5-1,TRBD2,TRBJ2-1,few
CASSLSGPRETQYF,TGTGCCAGCAGCTTAAGTGGACCTCGGGAGACCCAGTACTTC,TRBV7-2,-,TRBJ2-5,few
CASSLSVQETQYF,TGTGCCAGCAGCCTCTCGGTCCAAGAGACCCAGTACTTC,TRBV11-2,-,TRBJ2-5,few
CASSPSLAGTSTDTQYF,TGTGCCAGCAGTCCCTCCCTAGCGGGGACTAGCACAGATACGCAGTATTTT,TRBV25-1,TRBD2,TRBJ2-3,-